Sequencing of this T cell receptor beta chain was carried out in a study of blood T cell repertoires in COVID-19. Looking at the study overall: Material from acute and convalescent COVID-19 was sourced from the United States, Italy and Spain. T cells, B-cell-depleted T cells, or PBMCs supplied cDNA or gDNA.

With 2 bases removed from V and 0 bases from J, the gap between germline ends came to 14 bases. Per germline, CDR1 KGHSH and CDR2 LQKENI. The CDR3 extends over 17 amino acids. As handled by the study authors: Estimates of nucleated cell counts were drawn from the amplification of reference gene primers. Using immunoSEQ multiplex PCR, the repertoire was profiled, and TCRdb retains in-frame clones only, with some absent. V and J calls and clone size follow that table, whereas D and trimming were derived from the DNA. The sample carries about 140,000 clones, 65% to 90% recorded once. The chain is built from TRBV18 and TRBJ1-3, with a tentative D call TRBD1 (6 bases). Sequencing input: peripheral blood. The sequence came from a man aged 50 to 60 with acute or convalescent COVID-19. CDR3 DNA sequence: TGTGCCAGCTCACCAATCGGGACATTCAGCTCTGGAAACACCATATATTTT. Translating gives CASSPIGTFSSGNTIYF.